Described below is a single T cell receptor beta chain sequence and its context. This entry belongs to a study of blood T cell repertoires in COVID-19. Study at large: Samples taken during acute and convalescent COVID-19 were collected in the United States, Italy and Spain. From T cells, B-cell-depleted T cells, or PBMCs came the material, which was cDNA or gDNA.

Original handling: Amplification from reference gene primers served as the basis for estimated nucleated cell counts. Assay used: immunoSEQ multiplex PCR; TCRdb lists only in-frame clones, some missing. V, J and clone size reflect that table, while D and trimming were determined from the DNA. This table has more than 250,000 clones, around 87% appearing once. Germline assignment: CDR1 LNHDA and CDR2 SQIVND (reference sequence). V gave up 6 bases and J gave up 3 bases; unmatched junction bases: 7. This CDR3 comprises 15 residues. This chain uses TRBV19 with TRBJ1-5, with 8 positions matching TRBD1. The sequenced sample was peripheral blood. The clonotype was recovered from a man aged 50 to 60 with active or convalescent COVID-19. The CDR3 region has the DNA TGTGCCAGTAGATCGGACAGGGAATACAATCAGCCCCAGCATTTT. It encodes CASRSDREYNQPQHF.